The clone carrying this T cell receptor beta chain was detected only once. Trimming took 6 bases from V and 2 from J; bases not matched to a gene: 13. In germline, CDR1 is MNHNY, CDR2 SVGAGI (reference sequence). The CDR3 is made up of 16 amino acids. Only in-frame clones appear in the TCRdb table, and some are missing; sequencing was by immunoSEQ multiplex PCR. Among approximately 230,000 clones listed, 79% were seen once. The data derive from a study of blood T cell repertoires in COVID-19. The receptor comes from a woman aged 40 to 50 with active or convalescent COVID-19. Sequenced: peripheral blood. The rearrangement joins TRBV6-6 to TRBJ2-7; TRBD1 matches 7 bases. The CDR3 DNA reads TGTGCCAGCAGCCTATCCACAGGGGTTAAGACCTACGAGCAGTACTTC. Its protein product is CASSLSTGVKTYEQYF.